The next 2 T cell receptor beta chains were all read from a single sample in a study of technical replicates of blood from a handful of donors. The repertoire was sequenced with immunoSEQ multiplex PCR; TCRdb's copy has only in-frame clones and lacks some. The sample yields fewer than 90,000 clones, around 89% seen once. The sequenced sample was T cells isolated from PBMCs. All receptors derive from a human donor in good health.

The V call is TRBV27, the J call TRBJ2-1; 11 bases are shared with TRBD1. Germline V gene sequence: CDR1 MNHEY, CDR2 SMNVEV (reference sequence). The trim removed 1 base at V and 6 bases at J, leaving 5 bases unmatched. CDR3 length: 16 amino acids. The CDR3 DNA reads TGTGCCAGCAGTTTATTATATGGGACAGGGGGCAATGAGCAGTTCTTC. Translating it yields CASSLLYGTGGNEQFF.

This rearrangement joins TRBV7-8 to TRBJ1-1, with D perhaps matching TRBD1 (6 bases). Looked up from germline, CDR1 is SGHVS and CDR2 is FQNEAQ. The CDR3 contains 15 residues. Deletions cut 6 bases from V and 0 bases from J, with 14 bases between. The CDR3 region has the DNA TGTGCCAGCAGACCAGGGGAGTTGATGAACACTGAAGCTTTCTTT. Its protein is CASRPGELMNTEAFF.